This section outlines one TCR beta chain sequence together with its context. With a much larger clone just one base away, this may be a read error. This sample was included in a study of tumor-infiltrating lymphocytes in primary liver carcinoma. The germline V gene encodes CDR1 SGHDN and CDR2 FVKESK. There are 13 residues in the CDR3. Trimming removed 9 bases from V and 17 bases from J; junction bases left unmatched: 15. With around 490 ng total RNA as template and a constant-region primer, TCR beta cDNA was made. A slightly modified ARM-PCR protocol with three nested multiplex PCR rounds produced these TCR beta libraries. The first two PCR rounds used TRBV1-TRBV30 primers with a Cbeta primer, 10 cycles each. MiXCR, applied by TCRdb to the multiplex PCR reads, yields one record per CDR3 protein. Of 100,000 to 150,000 distinct CDR3 sequences listed, 64% are singletons. Co-extracting RNA and DNA was done with 20-30 mg of unsorted bulk tissue as input. Through surgical resection, the patients' primary liver carcinoma was treated.

The TCR comes from a woman aged 60-70 years with primary liver carcinoma and hepatitis B virus infection. Source material: liver tumor tissue from sampling region 3. Described subset: tumor region T3, left-lateral pole. V is TRBV14 and J is TRBJ1-6; the match to TRBD1 covers 8 bases. Written as DNA, the CDR3 is TGTGCCAGGAGTGCGATAAGACAGGGGCCAGTCCACTTT. It encodes CARSAIRQGPVHF.